These 2 T cell receptor beta chains came from one sample sequenced in a study of response to subunit inactivated influenza vaccine. TCRdb reprocessed the RT-PCR reads via MiXCR and lists one record per CDR3 protein. The sample contains about 540,000 distinct CDR3 sequences, roughly 25% of which appear only once. The data also belong to a second study, concerning T cells expressing NK-cell markers. That study adds: UMIs accompanied the 5'RACE template switching by which TCR beta cDNA was made.

The sequences come from CD4+ T cells sorted from PBMCs, collected roughly 12 days after vaccination. The origin of the receptors is a man aged 45-65 years who received an inactivated influenza vaccine.

V is TRBV7-9 and J is TRBJ2-7, with D perhaps TRBD1 (6 bases). This CDR3 region has 14 residues. Germline V gene lookup returns CDR1 SEHNR and CDR2 FQNEAQ (reference sequence). V was clipped by 4 bases and J by 1 base, with 11 bases between them. CDR3 nucleotides: TGTGCCAGCAGCTACGACAGGTCATCCTACGAGCAGTACTTC. Its translation: CASSYDRSSYEQYF.

In its sample, this clonotype was seen many times. The chain has TRBV12-3 or TRBV12-4 and TRBJ2-2; D ambiguous. The CDR3 has 13 residues. Trimming left V 5 bases short and J 0 bases short, with 4 bases between. For the CDR3, the DNA is TGTGCCAGCAGTCCAGCGAACACCGGGGAGCTGTTTTTT. This gives the protein CASSPANTGELFF.